Only a few counts were recorded for the clone carrying this TCR beta chain. Expressed TCRB transcripts were sequenced, since all the RNA that had been isolated was reverse transcribed. The assay was immunoSEQ multiplex PCR, and TCRdb's table has in-frame clones only and misses some. Of under 950,000 clones listed, roughly 17% are singletons. The sample is drawn from a study of beta chain features in type 1 diabetes. Overall study context: Cells sorted and examined across all samples totaled nearly 110,000,000.

This sequence originates from a woman between 18 and 29 years old in good health. What was sequenced was naive CD4+ T cells from blood.

DNA of the CDR3: TGTGCCAGCAGTCTTCATCCGGAATCCTACGAGCAGTACTTC. Translated: CASSLHPESYEQYF. The chain uses TRBV28 and TRBJ2-7; D uncertain. CDR1 is MDHEN, CDR2 SYDVKM, per germline. This CDR3 contains 14 residues. The V end lost 5 bases, the J end lost 1 base, and 12 bases lay between the germline ends.